This T cell receptor (beta chain) was documented in a study of blood T cells in healthy people across ages. Notes on the study in general: The fall in TCR beta diversity per million T cells was roughly linear with age.

A second PCR, run for roughly 6 to 11 cycles, used a sample-barcoded 5' primer plus a J-beta primer mix. One entry per CDR3 protein, called by TCRdb with MiXCR from the 5' RACE reads. Altogether roughly 1.5 million distinct CDR3 sequences are present, roughly 43% being singletons, with the ten largest covering under 5%. The CDR3 is made up of 15 amino acids. Germline CDR1 MNHEY, CDR2 SVGEGT. Isolated PBMCs totaled at least 6 million in each sample. To note about this clonotype: Its antigen remains unidentified.

This sequence originates from a woman between 18 and 29 years old in good health. Sequencing was performed on blood. This chain links TRBV6-2 or TRBV6-3 with TRBJ2-1; 7 bases match TRBD2. The last part of the DNA fits TRBJ2-7 better; the J call may be wrong. The CDR3 DNA is TGTGCCAGCAGTTTTGGCGGGAGCGGTGCCAATGAGCAGTACTTC. As protein: CASSFGGSGANEQYF.